A single T cell receptor beta chain is shown here with its context. The antigen this receptor binds is unknown. Base qualities are missing; no much larger clone stands one base away. Receptor libraries were prepared by PCR. Sequencer: Illumina HiSeq 2500. To normalize quantification of the TCRbeta repertoire, the TCR libraries were built with molecular barcoding that relied on unique molecular identifiers. The public reads were reprocessed in TCRdb via fastp at Q25 and MiXCR, keeping in-frame beta chains. Entries that share a CDR3 protein sequence are merged under the most common genes and DNA. For this sample the table gives nearly 550,000 distinct CDR3 sequences, of which 15% to 20% were detected only once. Clones ranked in the top ten supply approximately 3% of the sample. This entry belongs to a study of T-cell reconstitution after alpha-beta-depleted transplantation in children (dated by TCRdb to the mid-2010s). Regarding the complete study: The study quantitatively tracked T-cell immune reconstitution after TCRalphabeta/CD19-depleted allogeneic hematopoietic cell transplantation in children using TCR repertoire profiling.

The CDR3 holds 15 amino acids from the cysteine to the phenylalanine. Kept here is only the CDR3 DNA, which spans 45 bases and is read in frame from base 1. For CDR1 and CDR2, the germline V gene lists KGHDR and SFDVKD. Cut back by 1 base and 0 bases, the V and J ends lie 9 bases apart. Sample: PBMCs from the stem cell graft donor, taken from the stem cell graft. This clonotype originated in a human donor who donated a stem cell graft to a child with acute lymphoblastic leukemia. Recombination connected TRBV24-1 to TRBJ2-7; possibly the D gene is TRBD1, per 7 matching bases. The DNA sequence follows: TGTGCCACCAGTGATTTTCAGGGGGGCTCCTACGAGCAGTACTTC. This sequence encodes CATSDFQGGSYEQYF.